Each of the 8 T cell receptor beta chains below was sequenced from the same sample in a study of regulatory T cells in long-lasting Graves disease. Time point described: persistent/refractory GD, antithyroid drugs over 5 years with positive TRAb. RNA from PBMCs was the source of the TCR library. The TCR beta library used iRepertoire HTBI primers with Arm-PCR amplification of CDR3. TCRdb used MiXCR to reprocess the multiplex PCR reads, holding one entry per CDR3 protein. The data hold a few hundred thousand distinct CDR3 sequences, with about 25% observed a single time. The sample here was peripheral blood mononuclear cells (PBMCs), taken when the disease was refractory, from a patient treated with antithyroid drugs. The receptors originated from a female donor with Graves disease.

This clonotype was seen many times. V usage is TRBV11-1 and J usage is TRBJ2-7; possible D gene TRBD2, 5 bases. Trimming left V 5 bases short and J 0 bases short, with 11 bases between. The CDR3 sequence is 14 residues long. Germline loops: CDR1 SGHAT, CDR2 FQDESV (reference sequence). For the CDR3, the DNA is TGTGCCAGCAGCCGGACTGTGAGCTCCTACGAGCAGTACTTC. Translating it yields CASSRTVSSYEQYF. The variable domain in full, with the rest retrieved from reference TRBV11-1 and TRBJ2-7, is EAEVAQSPRYKITEKSQAVAFWCDPISGHATLYWYRQILGQGPELLVQFQDESVVDDSQLPKDRFSAERLKGVDSTLKIQPAELGDSAMYLCASSRTVSSYEQYFGPGTRLTVT.

V usage is TRBV11-2 and J usage is TRBJ2-1; 7 nucleotides line up with TRBD2. V trimming: 5 bases; J trimming: 1 base; junction bases outside the gene matches: 8. Germline V gives CDR1 SGHAT, CDR2 FQNNGV. CDR3 length equals 16 residues. The CDR3 DNA reads as TGTGCCAGCAGCCTTAAGCCTAGCGGATCCTACAATGAGCAGTTCTTC. Encoded protein: CASSLKPSGSYNEQFF. Together with reference TRBV11-2 and TRBJ2-1, the CDR3 gives the full variable domain: EAGVAQSPRYKIIEKRQSVAFWCNPISGHATLYWYQQILGQGPKLLIQFQNNGVVDDSQLPKDRFSAERLKGVDSTLKIQPAKLEDSAVYLCASSLKPSGSYNEQFFGPGTRLTVL.

V is TRBV5-1 and J is TRBJ1-5, with TRBD1 as a possible D gene (6 bases). CDR1 and CDR2 (germline): SGHRS, YFSETQ. This CDR3 comprises 15 residues. V gave up 0 bases and J gave up 5 bases, with 12 bases separating them. CDR3 region: CASSLGGGAYQPQHF. The CDR3 DNA reads TGCGCCAGCAGCTTGGGGGGGGGGGCGTATCAGCCCCAGCATTTT.

The chain joins TRBV5-1 to TRBJ2-3, with D unclear. Germline values: CDR1 SGHRS, CDR2 YFSETQ. This CDR3 comprises 15 residues. With 0 bases removed from V and 4 bases from J, the gap between germline ends came to 12 bases. The CDR3 is CASSLESVPPDTQYF. The DNA for the CDR3 is TGCGCCAGCAGCTTGGAATCAGTTCCCCCAGATACGCAGTATTTT.

This clonotype occurred many times. This chain uses TRBV13 with TRBJ2-7; the D is unclear. There are 13 residues in the CDR3. With 1 base removed from V and 1 base from J, the gap between germline ends came to 5 bases. Germline V gives CDR1 PRHDT, CDR2 FYEKMQ (reference sequence). The CDR3 DNA follows: TGTGCCAGCAGCTTAGAGTCTTCCTACGAGCAGTACTTC. Translation: CASSLESSYEQYF.

This clonotype was picked up a small number of times. The CDR3 DNA reads as TGCAGTGCTATTCCAGGGACCTACGAGCAGTACTTC. This encodes CSAIPGTYEQYF. J is TRBJ2-7 and V is TRBV20-1, with D perhaps matching TRBD1 (5 bases). Germline lookup yields CDR1 DFQATT and CDR2 SNEGSKA (reference sequence). CDR3 size: 12 residues. V lost 4 bases to trimming and J lost 2 bases, with 9 bases between them.

This clonotype occurred many times. The CDR3 coding sequence is TGTGCCAGCAGCTCTTTGGGGGACAGGGTTGTTGGCTACACCTTC. It is translated as CASSSLGDRVVGYTF. The chain couples TRBV7-2 to TRBJ1-2; 9 nucleotides agree with TRBD1. The V and J ends lost 4 bases and 7 bases, in that order; junction bases with no gene match: 10. The CDR3 totals 15 residues. CDR1 is SGHTA, CDR2 FQGNSA, per germline.

This clonotype was observed at least ten times. The rearrangement joins TRBV2 to TRBJ2-7; D possibly corresponds to TRBD2 (5 bases). Trimming pared 6 bases from V and 0 bases from J, leaving 15 bases between. Per germline, CDR1 SNHLY and CDR2 FYNNEI. CDR3 length: 15 residues. The CDR3 sequence is CASSYSSRSSYEQYF. DNA for the CDR3: TGTGCCAGCAGCTACTCTAGCCGCAGCTCCTACGAGCAGTACTTC. The entire variable domain, with the rest obtained from reference TRBV2 and TRBJ2-7, is as follows: EPEVTQTPSHQVTQMGQEVILRCVPISNHLYFYWYRQILGQKVEFLVSFYNNEISEKSEIFDDQFSVERPDGSNFTLKIRSTKLEDSAMYFCASSYSSRSSYEQYFGPGTRLTVT.